Presented here are 2 T cell receptor beta chains from one specimen sequenced in a study of blood T cells in healthy people across ages. Primers used in a second PCR of roughly 6 to 11 cycles were a sample-barcoded 5' primer and a J-beta primer mix. TCRdb ran MiXCR on the 5' RACE reads and lists one entry per CDR3 protein. The table has around 670,000 distinct CDR3 sequences, approximately 30% seen once. The source material was blood. These receptors all stem from an elderly woman in good health.

As to this clonotype: A much bigger clone sits one base away, suggesting this may be a read error. The chain employs TRBV7-2 and TRBJ1-4; D gene ambiguous. The CDR3 consists of 15 residues. Germline loops: CDR1 SGHTA, CDR2 FQGNSA. Here the CDR3 DNA reads TGTGCCAGCAGCCCGCGAAGGTATCCACATGAAAAACGGTTTTTT. It encodes CASSPRRYPHEKRFF.

This clonotype was picked up many times. This sequence joins TRBV4-2 and TRBJ1-1; D unresolved. The CDR3 runs 14 residues. Germline V gene data show CDR1 as LGHNA and CDR2 as YNFKEQ. The germline V and J ends were trimmed by 4 bases and 7 bases, with 16 bases remaining between them. The chain's CDR3 is CASSPRDIALEAFF. Written as DNA, the CDR3 is TGTGCCAGCAGCCCCCGGGATATTGCCCTTGAAGCTTTCTTT.